This TCR beta chain is from a study of regulatory T cells in long-lasting Graves disease. Overall study context: Graves' patients diagnosed newly had used antithyroid drugs under 3 months. Findings and caveats of the study: Samples came from peripheral blood alone, without thyroid tissue. TRBV28, TRBJ1-2 and TRBJ2-5 were segments that persistent disease favored. Persistent Graves' disease cases displayed lower TCR diversity than newly diagnosed ones.

Regarding time point: newly diagnosed GD, antithyroid drugs for less than 3 months. PBMCs provided the RNA from which the TCR library was made. The CDR3 sequence is 15 residues long. From germline, CDR1 is SGHRS and CDR2 YFSETQ. After removal of 4 bases from V and 6 bases from J, the junction contained 7 bases not matched to a gene. This clonotype was detected many times. Its antigen is as yet unknown. Investigators prepared the TCR beta libraries by applying iRepertoire HTBI primers and Arm-PCR of CDR3 regions. From the multiplex PCR reads, TCRdb called clonotypes with MiXCR, one entry per CDR3 protein. The sample comprises some 250,000 distinct CDR3 sequences, 20% to 25% of which are singletons, and over 11% rests with the top ten.

The chain combines TRBV5-1 with TRBJ1-6, with TRBD1 matching 7 bases. This receptor was identified in a female donor with Graves disease. The material was peripheral blood mononuclear cells (PBMCs), obtained at new diagnosis, from a patient treated with antithyroid drugs. The CDR3 region is CASSVGTATNSPLHF. CDR3 nucleotide sequence: TGCGCCAGCAGCGTGGGGACAGCCACTAATTCACCCCTCCACTTT.